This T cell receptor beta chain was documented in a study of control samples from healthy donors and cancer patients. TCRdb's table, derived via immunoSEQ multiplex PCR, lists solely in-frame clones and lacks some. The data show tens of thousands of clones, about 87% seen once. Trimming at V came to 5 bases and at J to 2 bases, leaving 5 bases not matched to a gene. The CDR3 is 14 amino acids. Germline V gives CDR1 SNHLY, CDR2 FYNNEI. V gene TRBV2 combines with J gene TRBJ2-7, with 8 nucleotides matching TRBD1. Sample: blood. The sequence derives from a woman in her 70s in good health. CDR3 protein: CASSLRTGTYEQYF. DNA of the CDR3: TGTGCCAGCAGTCTCCGGACAGGGACCTACGAGCAGTACTTC.